These 24 T cell receptor beta chains originate from one sample sequenced in a study of spatial heterogeneity in lung cancer. TCRdb re-analysed the 5' RACE reads in MiXCR, keeping a single row per CDR3 protein. The sample carries about 38,000 distinct CDR3 sequences, less than 5.5% recorded once. The time point: sample taken at primary tumor resection. The sequenced material consisted of unsorted whole RNA from tumor, nontumor lung or frozen PBMC. This sample comprised PBMCs, obtained at surgery. These TCRs come from a female donor with early-stage non-small cell lung cancer.

There are many counts of this clonotype. The V gene is TRBV4-1, the J gene TRBJ2-1, with D hard to call. V lost 3 bases, J lost 8 bases, and 8 bases lay in between. CDR1 is MGHRA, CDR2 YSYEKL, per germline. The CDR3 extends over 12 amino acids. CDR3 residues: CASSHLIDEQFF. CDR3 nucleotides: TGCGCCAGCAGCCATCTTATTGATGAGCAGTTCTTC.

At least ten counts were recorded for this clonotype. The chain links TRBV9 to TRBJ1-2; perhaps TRBD1 as D (5 bases). The germline V gene encodes CDR1 SGDLS and CDR2 YYNGEE. Trimming left V 3 bases short and J 0 bases short, with 12 bases between. The CDR3 loop spans 15 amino acids. This chain's CDR3 is CASSESGTPNYGYTF. The CDR3 nucleotides are TGTGCCAGCAGCGAAAGTGGGACCCCTAACTATGGCTACACCTTC.

The chain uses TRBV6-5 and TRBJ2-7, with D perhaps matching TRBD1 (6 bases). Trimming removed 4 bases at V and 2 bases at J, with 15 bases between. The CDR3 is 15 amino acids. CDR1 and CDR2 from the germline V gene are MNHEY and SVGAGI. The DNA for the CDR3 is TGTGCCAGCAGTTCTCGTGGCAGGGGTACCTACGAGCAGTACTTC. This codes for CASSSRGRGTYEQYF.

This clonotype was observed many times. V is TRBV7-2 and J is TRBJ2-7; tentative D call: TRBD2 (5 bases). Germline CDR1 is SGHTA and CDR2 is FQGNSA. This CDR3 contains 14 residues. The V end lost 2 bases, the J end lost 3 bases, and 11 bases lay between the germline ends. Here the CDR3 reads CASSLYDGSYEQYF. CDR3 sequence (DNA): TGTGCCAGCAGCTTATATGATGGGAGCTACGAGCAGTACTTC.

This clonotype has at least ten counts. The chain links TRBV5-1 to TRBJ2-5; D is unclear. CDR1 and CDR2 (germline): SGHRS, YFSETQ. V was trimmed by 0 bases and J by 1 base, leaving 1 base between them. The CDR3 spans 12 residues. The CDR3 DNA sequence: TGCGCCAGCAGCTTGGCCCAAGAGACCCAGTACTTC. This translates into CASSLAQETQYF.

This clonotype has at least ten counts. CDR3: CASSQVGKRNTEAFF. The CDR3 DNA sequence: TGCGCCAGCAGCCAAGTGGGGAAGAGGAACACTGAAGCTTTCTTT. The V and J genes are TRBV4-1 and TRBJ1-1; D remains ambiguous. The CDR3 extends over 15 amino acids. Germline loops: CDR1 MGHRA, CDR2 YSYEKL. Between the trimmed V and J ends, which lost 1 base and 1 base, there was a span of 10 bases.

This clonotype has at least ten counts. The chain has TRBV6-2 or TRBV6-3 and TRBJ2-1; D unresolved. The V gene lost 0 bases and the J gene lost 1 base, with 13 bases spanning the gap. The CDR3 is 17 amino acids. Germline V lookup: CDR1 MNHEY, CDR2 SVGEGT. The CDR3 coding sequence is TGTGCCAGCAGTTACTCGTCTATTTTAACATCCTACAATGAGCAGTTCTTC. The encoded protein is CASSYSSILTSYNEQFF.

This clonotype turned up a few times. The chain has TRBV9 and TRBJ1-1; maybe TRBD1 (6 bases). Germline loops: CDR1 SGDLS, CDR2 YYNGEE. The V end lost 2 bases, the J end lost 0 bases, and 11 bases lay between the germline ends. This CDR3 has 15 residues. The CDR3 nucleotides are TGTGCCAGCAGCGTTACAGGGAGCATGAACACTGAAGCTTTCTTT. This encodes CASSVTGSMNTEAFF.

This clonotype was detected many times. The V call is TRBV12-3 or TRBV12-4, the J call TRBJ2-3, with a possible D match to TRBD2 (7 bases). V lost 3 bases to trimming and J lost 3 bases, with 16 bases between them. This CDR3 contains 16 residues. This chain's CDR3 is CASSFYTGGWTDTQYF. The CDR3 DNA sequence: TGTGCCAGCAGTTTCTACACGGGGGGCTGGACAGATACGCAGTATTTT.

There are many counts of this clonotype. V gene TRBV28 combines with J gene TRBJ2-5, with D perhaps matching TRBD2 (5 bases). CDR1 and CDR2 (germline): MDHEN, SYDVKM. This CDR3 is built from 15 residues. V gave up 6 bases and J gave up 5 bases, with 19 bases separating them. The CDR3 loop is CASSPRGMSIETQYF. CDR3 in DNA: TGTGCCAGCAGCCCCCGGGGAATGTCGATCGAGACCCAGTACTTC.

This clonotype came up many times. This rearrangement joins TRBV4-2 to TRBJ1-4; D may be TRBD1 (5 bases). Per the germline V gene, CDR1 is LGHNA and CDR2 is YNFKEQ. This CDR3 region has 14 residues. With 4 bases removed from V and 5 bases from J, the gap between germline ends came to 11 bases. Here the CDR3 DNA reads TGTGCCAGCAGCCCCGGGACGGTCAATGAAAAACTGTTTTTT. It is translated as CASSPGTVNEKLFF.

This clonotype was seen a few times. J is TRBJ1-1 and V is TRBV7-9, with 10 bases aligning to TRBD1. With V trimmed by 5 bases and J by 1 base, 1 base remained unmatched. CDR1 and CDR2 (germline): SEHNR, FQNEAQ (reference sequence). The CDR3 sequence is 14 residues long. This CDR3 reads CASSRDRGNTEAFF. The CDR3 DNA sequence: TGTGCCAGCAGCCGGGACAGGGGGAACACTGAAGCTTTCTTT.

This clonotype was recorded at least ten times. The junction departs from the called germline gene at one end, perhaps through a read error. The chain employs TRBV4-1 and TRBJ1-2; unclear D gene. Germline CDR1 reads MGHRA; CDR2 reads YSYEKL. The CDR3 sequence is 13 residues long. The CDR3 is CASSQVLRESQYF. The CDR3 nucleotides are TGCGCCAGCAGCCAAGTACTCCGGGAATCCCAATACTTC.

In its sample, this clonotype was seen a few times. The gene calls are TRBV11-2 and TRBJ2-7, with 12 bases aligning to TRBD2. This CDR3 spans 16 amino acids. Losses at the gene ends were 1 base for V and 2 bases for J; bases not matched to a gene: 3. The germline V gene has CDR1 SGHAT and CDR2 FQNNGV. The CDR3 bases are TGTGCCAGCAGCTTAGTGACTAGCGGGGGCCCCTACGAGCAGTACTTC. This codes for CASSLVTSGGPYEQYF. The full variable domain, rest sourced from reference TRBV11-2 and TRBJ2-7, is EAGVAQSPRYKIIEKRQSVAFWCNPISGHATLYWYQQILGQGPKLLIQFQNNGVVDDSQLPKDRFSAERLKGVDSTLKIQPAKLEDSAVYLCASSLVTSGGPYEQYFGPGTRLTVT.

This clonotype was detected ten times or more. The V gene is TRBV12-3 or TRBV12-4, the J gene TRBJ2-1; TRBD2 aligns across 9 bases. CDR3 length: 15 amino acids. J was trimmed by 10 bases and V by 5 bases; bases with no gene match: 12. This CDR3 is CASSVSGGPFVEQFF. The CDR3 DNA is TGTGCCAGCAGTGTAAGCGGGGGGCCTTTTGTAGAGCAGTTCTTC.

This sequence joins TRBV6-2 or TRBV6-3 and TRBJ2-2, with 10 bases lining up with TRBD2. CDR3 length: 17 amino acids. J gave up 7 bases and V 5 bases, and 13 bases lay outside the gene matches. Germline assignment: CDR1 MNHEY and CDR2 SVGEGT. This CDR3 reads CASSRRIAGGDGGELFF. In DNA form, the CDR3 reads TGTGCCAGCAGTCGCCGAATAGCGGGGGGTGACGGCGGGGAGCTGTTTTTT.

This clonotype was seen ten or more times. V usage is TRBV7-3 and J usage is TRBJ2-5; the D gene is possibly TRBD2 (7 bases). The CDR3 is 17 residues long. The germline V and J ends were trimmed by 1 base and 4 bases, with 19 bases remaining between them. The germline gives CDR1 SGHTA, CDR2 FQGTGA. The CDR3 DNA reads as TGTGCCAGCAGCTTAAAGGGGGGGGTTCAAGCGAGAGAGACCCAGTACTTC. Translating gives CASSLKGGVQARETQYF. The entire variable domain, with the rest obtained from reference TRBV7-3 and TRBJ2-5, is as follows: GAGVSQTPSNKVTEKGKYVELRCDPISGHTALYWYRQSLGQGPEFLIYFQGTGAADDSGLPNDRFFAVRPEGSVSTLKIQRTERGDSAVYLCASSLKGGVQARETQYFGPGTRLLVL.

V is TRBV9 and J is TRBJ1-5, with D unclear. Trimming stripped 4 bases from V and 4 bases from J, with 15 bases between. Germline V CDR1 and CDR2: SGDLS, YYNGEE. CDR3 length: 15 amino acids. The CDR3 DNA reads TGTGCCAGCAGCCCCACCGACGGCCGAAATCAGCCCCAGCATTTT. This encodes CASSPTDGRNQPQHF.

This clonotype appeared a few times. The CDR3 DNA reads as TGTGCCAGCAGTTCCCCCGGGACAGGGGACACTGAAGCTTTCTTT. Protein product: CASSSPGTGDTEAFF. The chain couples TRBV6-6 to TRBJ1-1; the match to TRBD1 covers 10 bases. The germline CDR1 and CDR2 sequences are MNHNY and SVGAGI (reference sequence). V was pared by 4 bases and J by 3 bases, with 5 bases of the junction left unmatched. The CDR3 has 15 amino acids.

This chain links TRBV15 with TRBJ2-3, with no clear D. This CDR3 has 13 amino acids. Per germline, CDR1 LNHNV and CDR2 YYDKDF (reference sequence). The germline V and J ends were trimmed by 1 base and 1 base, with 3 bases remaining between them. CDR3 in amino acids: CATSRGGTDTQYF. CDR3 nucleotide sequence: TGTGCCACCAGCAGAGGGGGCACAGATACGCAGTATTTT.

As to this clonotype: A single base separates this from a much larger clone, so it may be a read error. The V and J genes are TRBV11-2 and TRBJ2-1; the match to TRBD2 covers 9 bases. The CDR3 runs 15 residues. Germline CDR1 SGHAT, CDR2 FQNNGV. V was pared by 5 bases and J by 12 bases, with 14 bases of the junction left unmatched. CDR3 coding DNA: TGTGCCAGCAGCGCACGGCGGGGGGGCCGGGATGGGCAGTTCTTC. Its translation: CASSARRGGRDGQFF.

This clonotype has ten or more counts. The V and J genes are TRBV11-2 and TRBJ2-2; 10 nucleotides line up with TRBD2. The CDR3 is 16 residues long. Germline-derived CDR1 and CDR2 are SGHAT and FQNNGV. V dropped 5 bases and J dropped 4; count of bases not matched to a gene: 7. The CDR3 region has the DNA TGTGCCAGCAGCCTCGTCTCTAGCGGGGGCACCGGGGAGCTGTTTTTT. Protein sequence: CASSLVSSGGTGELFF.

This clonotype showed up just a few times. The rearrangement links TRBV7-3 to TRBJ2-7; TRBD2 agrees at 8 bases. This CDR3 spans 14 amino acids. From germline, CDR1 is SGHTA and CDR2 FQGTGA. The V segment lost 5 bases and the J segment 3 bases; nucleotides outside the gene matches: 6. The CDR3 DNA sequence: TGTGCCAGCAGCCCCGGGGGGGTCCGCTACGAGCAGTACTTC. Protein sequence: CASSPGGVRYEQYF. Combining the CDR3 with reference TRBV7-3 and TRBJ2-7 gives the whole variable domain GAGVSQTPSNKVTEKGKYVELRCDPISGHTALYWYRQSLGQGPEFLIYFQGTGAADDSGLPNDRFFAVRPEGSVSTLKIQRTERGDSAVYLCASSPGGVRYEQYFGPGTRLTVT.

This clonotype came up a few times. The rearrangement links TRBV11-2 to TRBJ1-1, with 8 nucleotides matching TRBD1. The CDR3 contains 15 residues. V lost 5 bases, J lost 2 bases, and 7 bases stayed unmatched. Germline CDR1 is SGHAT and CDR2 is FQNNGV. The CDR3, as DNA: TGTGCCAGCAGCCCGACAGGGGCGAGAAACACTGAAGCTTTCTTT. Its protein is CASSPTGARNTEAFF.